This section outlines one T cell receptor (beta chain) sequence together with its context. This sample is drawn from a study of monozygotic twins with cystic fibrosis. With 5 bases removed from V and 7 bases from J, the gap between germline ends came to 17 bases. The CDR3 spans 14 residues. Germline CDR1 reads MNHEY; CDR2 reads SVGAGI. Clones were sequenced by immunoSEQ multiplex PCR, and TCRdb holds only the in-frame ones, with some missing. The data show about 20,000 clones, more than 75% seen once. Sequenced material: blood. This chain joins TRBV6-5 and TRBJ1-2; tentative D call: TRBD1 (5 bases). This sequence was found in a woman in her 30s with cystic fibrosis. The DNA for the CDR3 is TGTGCCAGCAGTCCTGACCCTTTCGGGACTGGCTACACCTTC. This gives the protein CASSPDPFGTGYTF.